This T cell receptor beta chain was documented in a study of blood T cell repertoires in COVID-19 (TCRdb year 2020). The study in broad terms: Samples from collaborators originated in the United States, Italy and Spain and spanned both the acute and convalescent phases of COVID-19. The material from the prospective study consisted of cDNA or gDNA derived from T cells, B-cell-depleted T cells, or PBMCs. Deeply sampled blood TCRbeta repertoires from subjects exposed to, actively infected with, or recovered from COVID-19 were included in the dataset. A freely available public database, intended as a resource for researchers studying the immune response to SARS-CoV-2, is where the repertoires were released. The samples were drawn from the first 160 participants of the ongoing ImmuneRACE study and from under 1,500 subjects provided by 6 global collaborators. Nearly every sample came with metadata listing a de-identified subject ID, COVID-19 status, age in years and sex. Where available, HLA class I and class II types were obtained from metadata supplied by the sample provider rather than from assay-based typing.

CDR1 and CDR2 are read off the germline V gene (reference sequence) as SEHNR and FQNEAQ. Cut back by 5 bases and 3 bases, the V and J ends lie 17 bases apart. Taken from cysteine to phenylalanine, the CDR3 has 16 residues. Left in the record is the CDR3 DNA by itself, 48 bases read in frame from the first base. Study-wide findings and limitations: The quantity of clinical and demographic metadata differed by source and by participant and was supplied without curation.

As regards this clone: Its antigen is still unknown. No base quality information exists; no much larger clone differs at one position.

TCRbeta CDR3 regions were amplified from genomic DNA by means of the immunoSEQ Assay, a bias-controlled multiplex PCR. Under the source paper's analysis protocol: The number of nucleated cells in each sample was estimated from the amplification of reference gene primers within the assay. To quantify the absolute abundance of each unique TCRbeta CDR3 rearrangement, sequence reads were collapsed and filtered. For each sample, productive Simpson clonality was calculated as the square root of Simpson's diversity index over productive rearrangements. TCRdb mirrors the immuneACCESS table, restricted to in-frame sequences. Some clones are absent from its copies; in checked studies, under half trace to an unresolved V gene, and the reason for the others is unknown. The V and J calls and clone size are taken from that table; D and trimming were inferred from the DNA. The sample includes 450,000 to 500,000 clones, with 75% to 90% observed a single time. The ten biggest clones cover 3.2% of the sample.

The collaborating institutions used their own protocols to collect whole blood in K2EDTA tubes. Collaborator samples were shipped for TCRbeta analysis as frozen whole blood, isolated PBMCs, or DNA extracted from either sample type. Material for sequencing was peripheral blood. The sequence is built from TRBV7-9 and TRBJ2-4; the D segment could be TRBD2, given 6 matching bases. This receptor was taken from a human donor in a cohort sampled during active COVID-19. The nucleotide sequence reads as follows: TGTGCCAGCAGCCCCACGCCGGGAGTGGGCAAAAACATTCAGTACTTC. Protein translation: CASSPTPGVGKNIQYF.